One sample yielded the 28 T cell receptor beta chains listed below, sequenced in a study of sequential checkpoint blockade in melanoma. Treatment reported: randomized to nivolumab then ipilimumab (arm A) or the reverse (arm B). Sequencing used immunoSEQ multiplex PCR; TCRdb keeps in-frame clones, though not all of them. Found here are some 9,400 clones, roughly 77% of them singletons; the top ten hold more than 20%. This specimen was CD8+ T cells sorted from blood (inferred from file names), taken from a patient given nivolumab and ipilimumab in sequence. The receptors here all came from a human donor with melanoma.

V usage is TRBV15 and J usage is TRBJ1-2; D remains unclear. The CDR3 consists of 17 residues. Germline CDR1 and CDR2: LNHNV and YYDKDF (reference sequence). The ends were cut back, 0 bases at V and 4 bases at J, with 18 bases in the middle. In nucleotides, the CDR3 is TGTGCCACCAGCAGAGATAATCAAGGAGGAGTAGGCTATGGCTACACCTTC. Translating it yields CATSRDNQGGVGYGYTF.

V gene TRBV6-5 combines with J gene TRBJ2-7; D perhaps matches TRBD1 (6 bases). The CDR3 consists of 15 residues. The V gene's germline CDR1 is MNHEY and CDR2 SVGAGI. V gave up 6 bases and J gave up 1 base, with 16 bases separating them. Written as DNA, the CDR3 is TGTGCCAGCAGCCCTACTCCGGACAGATCCTACGAGCAGTACTTC. Translated: CASSPTPDRSYEQYF.

The chain carries TRBV27 and TRBJ2-1, with TRBD1 matching 9 bases. This CDR3 has 15 amino acids. The ends lost 0 bases at V and 7 bases at J; junction bases unmatched: 4. Looked up from germline, CDR1 is MNHEY and CDR2 is SMNVEV (reference sequence). CDR3 DNA sequence: TGTGCCAGCAGTTTATCGGGGACAGGGTTAAATGAGCAGTTCTTC. Encoded protein: CASSLSGTGLNEQFF.

This clone was observed a few times. The chain uses TRBV19 and TRBJ2-7; tentative D call: TRBD2 (5 bases). In germline, CDR1 is LNHDA, CDR2 SQIVND (reference sequence). Trimming took off 10 bases at V and 7 bases at J, with 14 bases between the two ends. This CDR3 region has 11 residues. The CDR3 reads CATLGPGEQYF. CDR3 bases: TGTGCCACTCTTGGTCCGGGGGAGCAGTACTTC.

This chain links TRBV29-1 with TRBJ2-2; 7 nucleotides line up with TRBD1. With 4 bases clipped from V and 4 bases from J, the junction kept 15 bases outside the gene matches. CDR1 is SQVTM, CDR2 ANQGSEA, per germline. This CDR3 contains 17 residues. The DNA for the CDR3 is TGCAGCGTTGTTGCCGAAGACAGGGTTCGGGGCACCGGGGAGCTGTTTTTT. It yields the protein CSVVAEDRVRGTGELFF.

This clone was detected a few times. The V and J genes are TRBV7-9 and TRBJ2-7; weak D call: TRBD1 (6 bases). Trimming stripped 4 bases from V and 2 bases from J, with 18 bases between. Germline-derived CDR1 and CDR2 are SEHNR and FQNEAQ (reference sequence). The CDR3 contains 16 residues. Written as DNA, the CDR3 is TGTGCCAGCAGCTCGGACTTCAGGGGTGGACCCTACGAGCAGTACTTC. Translation: CASSSDFRGGPYEQYF.

CDR3 in amino acids: CASSLRGLAVHEQYF. CDR3 DNA sequence: TGTGCCAGCAGTTTAAGGGGTCTAGCGGTCCACGAGCAGTACTTC. J is TRBJ2-7 and V is TRBV28; 7 nucleotides line up with TRBD2. Trimming at V came to 2 bases and at J to 5 bases, leaving 9 bases not matched to a gene. This CDR3 is built from 15 residues. Germline loops: CDR1 MDHEN, CDR2 SYDVKM.

The gene calls are TRBV10-2 and TRBJ2-3; D gene ambiguous. This CDR3 region has 17 residues. Trimming took 0 bases from V and 6 from J, leaving 19 bases between them. From germline, CDR1 is WSHSY and CDR2 SAAADI. CDR3 nucleotides: TGCGCCAGCAGTGAGTCGCAACGGTACGAGGTAGGCGATACGCAGTATTTT. It codes for CASSESQRYEVGDTQYF.

The rearrangement uses TRBV6-5 and TRBJ2-5; D remains unclear. The closer fit of TRBJ2-7 to the DNA end suggests the J call may be wrong. Looked up from germline, CDR1 is MNHEY and CDR2 is SVGAGI. The CDR3 covers 14 residues. CDR3 sequence (DNA): TGTGCCAGCAGTTACGGGCCCTCCCCCTACGAGCAGTACTTC. Translation: CASSYGPSPYEQYF.

With regard to this clone: A read error may produce the germline difference seen at one junction end. The chain carries TRBV7-7 and TRBJ2-5; maybe TRBD1 (6 bases). CDR3 length equals 15 residues. Germline assignment: CDR1 SSHAT and CDR2 FNYEAQ (reference sequence). The CDR3 spells CASSLGRGDVETQYF. The CDR3 nucleotides are TGTGCTAGCAGCTTAGGCAGGGGTGACGTCGAGACCCAGTACTTC.

This chain joins TRBV7-2 and TRBJ1-1; 8 bases are a match to TRBD1. Losses at the gene ends were 5 bases for V and 6 bases for J; bases not matched to a gene: 11. Per the germline V gene, CDR1 is SGHTA and CDR2 is FQGNSA. CDR3 size: 15 residues. CDR3 DNA sequence: TGTGCCAGCAGCCCCCTGCGGGACAGGTTCCCTGAAGCTTTCTTT. As protein: CASSPLRDRFPEAFF.

This clone has only a few counts. The V call is TRBV19, the J call TRBJ2-2; tentatively, D is TRBD1 (5 bases). V lost 6 bases, J lost 2 bases, and 13 bases lay in between. Germline CDR1 is LNHDA and CDR2 is SQIVND (reference sequence). The CDR3 has 15 amino acids. The DNA of the CDR3 is TGTGCCAGTAGACCTGTGGGGCTCAACACCGGGGAGCTGTTTTTT. Its translation is CASRPVGLNTGELFF.

V usage is TRBV29-1 and J usage is TRBJ2-2; tentatively, D is TRBD2 (5 bases). Per the germline V gene, CDR1 is SQVTM and CDR2 is ANQGSEA. Deletions cut 7 bases from V and 4 bases from J, with 13 bases between. The CDR3 has 13 amino acids. The CDR3 is CSGTFRGTGELFF. CDR3 sequence (DNA): TGCAGCGGGACCTTCCGGGGCACCGGGGAGCTGTTTTTT.

This chain connects TRBV7-9 to TRBJ2-5, with 12 positions matching TRBD2. The DNA matches TRBJ2-7 better at its end, which makes the J call doubtful. Per germline, CDR1 SEHNR and CDR2 FQNEAQ (reference sequence). The CDR3 has 15 residues. The CDR3 here is CASSPTSGGSYEQYF. As DNA, the CDR3 is TGTGCCAGCAGCCCGACTAGCGGGGGCTCCTACGAGCAGTACTTC.

V and J are TRBV9 and TRBJ1-4, with 9 positions matching TRBD1. The CDR3 runs to 15 residues. The V gene's germline CDR1 is SGDLS and CDR2 YYNGEE. The V segment lost 3 bases and the J segment 7 bases; nucleotides outside the gene matches: 7. CDR3 amino acids: CASSEGQGEIEKLFF. In nucleotides, the CDR3 is TGTGCCAGCAGCGAGGGACAGGGCGAGATTGAAAAACTGTTTTTT.

The chain recombines TRBV14 with TRBJ1-2; tentative D call: TRBD1 (5 bases). This CDR3 region has 15 residues. Germline CDR1 and CDR2: SGHDN and FVKESK. Between the trimmed V and J ends, which lost 3 bases and 4 bases, there was a span of 15 bases. In DNA, the CDR3 is TGTGCCAGCAGCCATCTTGGGGGAGGCTCCTATGGCTACACCTTC. This gives the protein CASSHLGGGSYGYTF. The whole variable domain, remainder taken from reference TRBV14 and TRBJ1-2, is EAGVTQFPSHSVIEKGQTVTLRCDPISGHDNLYWYRRVMGKEIKFLLHFVKESKQDESGMPNNRFLAERTGGTYSTLKVQPAELEDSGVYFCASSHLGGGSYGYTFGSGTRLTVV.

The rearrangement uses TRBV19 and TRBJ2-3, with D hard to call. Germline CDR1 reads LNHDA; CDR2 reads SQIVND (reference sequence). The CDR3 length is 14 residues. V was pared by 4 bases and J by 0 bases, with 8 bases between. CDR3 sequence (DNA): TGTGCCAGTAGTAGCTCGACTAGCACAGATACGCAGTATTTT. Protein sequence: CASSSSTSTDTQYF.

The chain carries TRBV7-6 and TRBJ2-1, with D uncertain. In germline, CDR1 is SGHVS, CDR2 FNYEAQ. This CDR3 has 15 amino acids. Between the trimmed V and J ends, which lost 5 bases and 1 base, there was a span of 12 bases. The CDR3 DNA follows: TGTGCCAGCAGCCCTATGCGGATTTCCTACAATGAGCAGTTCTTC. Translation: CASSPMRISYNEQFF. Based on the CDR3 plus reference TRBV7-6 and TRBJ2-1, the full variable domain is GAGVSQSPRYKVTKRGQDVALRCDPISGHVSLYWYRQALGQGPEFLTYFNYEAQQDKSGLPNDRFSAERPEGSISTLTIQRTEQRDSAMYRCASSPMRISYNEQFFGPGTRLTVL.

The V call is TRBV27, the J call TRBJ2-1, with 9 positions matching TRBD2. Germline CDR1 reads MNHEY; CDR2 reads SMNVEV (reference sequence). V was clipped by 3 bases and J by 8 bases; unmatched bases: 8. This CDR3 is 15 amino acids long. The CDR3 sequence is CASSLASGALHEQFF. The DNA for the CDR3 is TGTGCCAGCAGTTTGGCTAGCGGGGCCCTCCATGAGCAGTTCTTC.

The rearrangement uses TRBV30 and TRBJ2-7; D is possibly TRBD1 (5 bases). This CDR3 is built from 14 residues. Trimming stripped 2 bases from V and 6 bases from J, with 17 bases between. Germline CDR1 GTSNPN, CDR2 SVGIG (reference sequence). For the CDR3, the DNA is TGTGCCTGGAGTCTGGAAATCGTCACAGGCGAGCAGTACTTC. Amino acids: CAWSLEIVTGEQYF. Combining the CDR3 with reference TRBV30 and TRBJ2-7 gives the whole variable domain SQTIHQWPATLVQPVGSPLSLECTVEGTSNPNLYWYRQAAGRGLQLLFYSVGIGQISSEVPQNLSASRPQDRQFILSSKKLLLSDSGFYLCAWSLEIVTGEQYFGPGTRLTVT.

The chain employs TRBV27 and TRBJ1-5; 9 bases agree with TRBD1. The CDR3 loop spans 15 amino acids. The V and J ends lost 6 bases and 0 bases, in that order; junction bases with no gene match: 3. Germline loops: CDR1 MNHEY, CDR2 SMNVEV (reference sequence). This CDR3 reads CASRRQGDSNQPQHF. In DNA, the CDR3 is TGTGCCAGCAGAAGACAGGGGGATAGCAATCAGCCCCAGCATTTT.

The chain carries TRBV5-1 and TRBJ1-2; possible D gene TRBD1, 6 bases. CDR1 is SGHRS, CDR2 YFSETQ, per germline. This CDR3 has 16 amino acids. Trimming took 2 bases from V and 2 from J, leaving 16 bases between them. The chain's CDR3 is CASSFPGMDRNYGYTF. The CDR3 DNA is TGCGCCAGCAGCTTCCCTGGCATGGACAGAAACTATGGCTACACCTTC.

By sample share, this clone is medium-sized (0.01 to 0.1%). The genes are TRBV9 and TRBJ2-1, with TRBD2 matching over 7 bases. The CDR3 contains 15 residues. Germline V lookup: CDR1 SGDLS, CDR2 YYNGEE. Germline trimming cut 4 bases from V and 5 bases from J; bases unmatched to any gene: 9. The CDR3 reads CASSRREATNNEQFF. The CDR3 DNA is TGTGCCAGCAGCAGACGGGAGGCGACAAACAATGAGCAGTTCTTC.

V is TRBV28 and J is TRBJ2-7, with 9 bases identical to TRBD1. The germline V gene has CDR1 MDHEN and CDR2 SYDVKM. The CDR3 covers 15 residues. The V segment lost 2 bases and the J segment 3 bases; nucleotides outside the gene matches: 5. CDR3 sequence: CASSLPGQGDYEQYF. In DNA, the CDR3 is TGTGCCAGCAGTTTACCGGGACAGGGAGACTACGAGCAGTACTTC.

This clone was counted a single time. The gene calls are TRBV27 and TRBJ2-7; D remains unclear. The CDR3 covers 11 residues. The germline gives CDR1 MNHEY, CDR2 SMNVEV (reference sequence). Trimming cost V 6 bases and J 5 bases, with 8 bases left between them. CDR3 sequence reads: CASRRLDEQYF. The CDR3 DNA reads TGTGCCAGCAGGAGGCTCGACGAGCAGTACTTC.

This chain uses TRBV30 with TRBJ1-2, with 10 bases fitting TRBD1. J lost 2 bases, V lost 5 bases, and 5 bases had no gene match. The CDR3 covers 14 residues. CDR1 GTSNPN and CDR2 SVGIG come from the germline V gene (reference sequence). The CDR3 DNA reads as TGTGCCTGGGGGTCGGGACAGGGGAACTATGGCTACACCTTC. Translation gives CAWGSGQGNYGYTF.

This chain uses TRBV6-4 with TRBJ2-3, with D perhaps TRBD2 (5 bases). V lost 3 bases, J lost 6 bases, and 13 bases lay in between. The CDR3 has 14 amino acids. CDR1 is MRHNA and CDR2 is SNTAGT in the germline V gene. Here the CDR3 reads CASSEASSRDTQYF. CDR3 nucleotide sequence: TGTGCCAGCAGTGAGGCTAGCTCGCGCGATACGCAGTATTTT.

This clone is classed as medium-sized. The chain employs TRBV9 and TRBJ2-7; no clear D gene. This CDR3 spans 14 amino acids. Trimming took off 0 bases at V and 1 base at J, with 8 bases between the two ends. From germline, CDR1 is SGDLS and CDR2 YYNGEE. CDR3: CASSVAAVSYEQYF. The CDR3 coding sequence is TGTGCCAGCAGCGTAGCTGCGGTTTCCTACGAGCAGTACTTC. Full variable domain (outside the CDR3, taken from reference TRBV9 and TRBJ2-7): DSGVTQTPKHLITATGQRVTLRCSPRSGDLSVYWYQQSLDQGLQFLIQYYNGEERAKGNILERFSAQQFPDLHSELNLSSLELGDSALYFCASSVAAVSYEQYFGPGTRLTVT.